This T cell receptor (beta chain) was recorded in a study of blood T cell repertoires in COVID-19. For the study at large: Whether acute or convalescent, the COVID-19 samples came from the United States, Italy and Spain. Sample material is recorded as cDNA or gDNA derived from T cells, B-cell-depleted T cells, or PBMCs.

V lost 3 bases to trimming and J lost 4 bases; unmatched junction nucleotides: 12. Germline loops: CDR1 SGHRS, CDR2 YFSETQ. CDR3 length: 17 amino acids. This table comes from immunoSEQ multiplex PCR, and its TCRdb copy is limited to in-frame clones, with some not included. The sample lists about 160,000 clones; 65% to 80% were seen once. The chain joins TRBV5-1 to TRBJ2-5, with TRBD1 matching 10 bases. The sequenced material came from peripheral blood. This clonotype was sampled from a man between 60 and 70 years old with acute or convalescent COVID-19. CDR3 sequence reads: CASSSSTRRDRGETQYF. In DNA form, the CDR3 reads TGCGCCAGCAGCTCTTCAACCCGGCGGGACAGGGGAGAGACCCAGTACTTC.